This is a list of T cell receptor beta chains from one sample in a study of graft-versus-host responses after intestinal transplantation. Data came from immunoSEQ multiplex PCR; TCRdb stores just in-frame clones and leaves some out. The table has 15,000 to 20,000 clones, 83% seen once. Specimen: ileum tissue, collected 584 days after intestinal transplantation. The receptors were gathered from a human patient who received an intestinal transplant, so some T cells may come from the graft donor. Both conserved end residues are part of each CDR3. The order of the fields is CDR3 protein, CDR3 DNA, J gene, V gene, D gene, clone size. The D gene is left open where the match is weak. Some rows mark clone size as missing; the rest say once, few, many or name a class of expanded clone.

cdr3_aa: CASSLVAGSNEQYF
cdr3_nt: TGCGCCAGCAGCTTGGTAGCAGGGTCCAACGAGCAGTACTTC
j_call: TRBJ2-7
v_call: TRBV5-1
d_call: .
clone_size: .

cdr3_aa: CASSVVVSGAEQFF
cdr3_nt: TGTGCCAGCAGCGTAGTTGTCTCCGGCGCGGAGCAGTTCTTC
j_call: TRBJ2-1
v_call: TRBV9
d_call: .
clone_size: .

cdr3_aa: CASGPPGSYNSPLHF
cdr3_nt: TGCGCCAGCGGCCCCCCCGGCTCCTATAATTCACCCCTCCACTTT
j_call: TRBJ1-6
v_call: TRBV14
d_call: .
clone_size: .

cdr3_aa: CASSPRSGTPLGEQFF
cdr3_nt: TGTGCCAGTAGTCCTCGGTCAGGGACTCCTTTGGGTGAGCAGTTCTTC
j_call: TRBJ2-1
v_call: TRBV19
d_call: .
clone_size: once

cdr3_aa: CASSSRGLASYNEQFF
cdr3_nt: TGTGCCAGCAGCTCCCGGGGACTAGCCTCCTACAATGAGCAGTTCTTC
j_call: TRBJ2-1
v_call: TRBV7-2
d_call: TRBD2
clone_size: once

cdr3_aa: CAWNRMNTEAFF
cdr3_nt: TGTGCCTGGAACCGTATGAACACTGAAGCTTTCTTT
j_call: TRBJ1-1
v_call: TRBV30
d_call: .
clone_size: .

cdr3_aa: CASSSLTGRSYNEQFF
cdr3_nt: TGTGCCAGCAGTTCTTTAACAGGGAGGTCCTACAATGAGCAGTTCTTC
j_call: TRBJ2-1
v_call: TRBV25-1
d_call: .
clone_size: few

cdr3_aa: CASSLGQGRIDTQYF
cdr3_nt: TGTGCCAGCAGCCTGGGACAGGGGAGAATAGATACGCAGTATTTT
j_call: TRBJ2-3
v_call: TRBV7-9
d_call: TRBD1
clone_size: .

cdr3_aa: CASSLVPTDTQYF
cdr3_nt: TGCGCCAGCAGCTTGGTCCCCACAGATACGCAGTATTTT
j_call: TRBJ2-3
v_call: TRBV5-1
d_call: .
clone_size: .

cdr3_aa: CASSPILQGPYGYTF
cdr3_nt: TGTGCCAGCTCACCAATCTTACAGGGGCCGTATGGCTACACCTTC
j_call: TRBJ1-2
v_call: TRBV18
d_call: TRBD1
clone_size: .

cdr3_aa: CASSPKGDLPQHF
cdr3_nt: TGTGCCAGCAGCCCCAAGGGGGATTTGCCCCAGCATTTT
j_call: TRBJ1-5
v_call: TRBV7-8
d_call: .
clone_size: .

cdr3_aa: CASSVGQGSQPQHF
cdr3_nt: TGTGCCAGCAGCGTAGGACAGGGGAGTCAGCCCCAGCATTTT
j_call: TRBJ1-5
v_call: TRBV9
d_call: TRBD1
clone_size: .

cdr3_aa: CATQTGDNEKLFF
cdr3_nt: TGTGCCACCCAAACAGGGGATAATGAAAAACTGTTTTTT
j_call: TRBJ1-4
v_call: TRBV19
d_call: TRBD1
clone_size: few

cdr3_aa: CASSLETGAVEAFF
cdr3_nt: TGCGCCAGCAGCTTGGAAACAGGGGCGGTTGAAGCTTTCTTT
j_call: TRBJ1-1
v_call: TRBV5-1
d_call: TRBD1
clone_size: few

cdr3_aa: CASSARGVVAGF
cdr3_nt: TGTGCCAGCAGCGCGCGGGGGGTGGTGGCGGGGTTT
j_call: TRBJ2-3
v_call: TRBV7-8
d_call: TRBD2
clone_size: .

cdr3_aa: CASIAPNTGELFF
cdr3_nt: TGTGCCAGTATAGCGCCGAACACCGGGGAGCTGTTTTTT
j_call: TRBJ2-2
v_call: TRBV19
d_call: .
clone_size: .

cdr3_aa: CASSFWGGTEAFF
cdr3_nt: TGTGCCAGCAGTTTTTGGGGGGGCACTGAAGCTTTCTTT
j_call: TRBJ1-1
v_call: TRBV27
d_call: .
clone_size: .

cdr3_aa: CASSYTTGGADGYTF
cdr3_nt: TGCGCCAGCAGCTACACCACAGGGGGCGCGGATGGCTACACCTTC
j_call: TRBJ1-2
v_call: TRBV5-1
d_call: TRBD1
clone_size: once

cdr3_aa: CASSQDPRGGSDIQYF
cdr3_nt: TGTGCCAGCAGCCAAGACCCGCGGGGGGGCTCGGACATTCAGTACTTC
j_call: TRBJ2-4
v_call: TRBV4-2
d_call: TRBD2
clone_size: .

cdr3_aa: CASSTIPGQGVTGEQYF
cdr3_nt: TGTGCCAGCAGTACAATTCCGGGACAGGGGGTGACAGGCGAGCAGTACTTC
j_call: TRBJ2-7
v_call: TRBV7-9
d_call: TRBD1
clone_size: .

cdr3_aa: CASSLVLVGEQYF
cdr3_nt: TGTGCCAGCAGCTTGGTCTTAGTGGGCGAGCAGTACTTC
j_call: TRBJ2-7
v_call: TRBV7-2
d_call: .
clone_size: .

cdr3_aa: CASISEAGWGLAEAFF
cdr3_nt: TGTGCCAGCATCTCAGAGGCAGGCTGGGGCCTAGCTGAAGCTTTCTTT
j_call: TRBJ1-1
v_call: TRBV27
d_call: .
clone_size: .

cdr3_aa: CASSPPITTPKETQYF
cdr3_nt: TGTGCCAGCTCACCACCGATTACTACCCCGAAAGAGACCCAGTACTTC
j_call: TRBJ2-5
v_call: TRBV18
d_call: .
clone_size: once

cdr3_aa: CASSLGRAGEDSPLHF
cdr3_nt: TGCGCCAGCAGCTTGGGCAGGGCTGGGGAGGATTCACCCCTCCACTTT
j_call: TRBJ1-6
v_call: TRBV5-1
d_call: .
clone_size: .

cdr3_aa: CASSLAGQVYGYTF
cdr3_nt: TGCGCCAGCAGCTTGGCGGGACAGGTGTATGGCTACACCTTC
j_call: TRBJ1-2
v_call: TRBV5-1
d_call: TRBD1
clone_size: .

cdr3_aa: CASSRGDRGYTETQYF
cdr3_nt: TGTGCCAGCAGCCGGGGGGACAGGGGTTATACGGAGACCCAGTACTTC
j_call: TRBJ2-5
v_call: TRBV4-2
d_call: TRBD1
clone_size: .

cdr3_aa: CAWSPGENIQYF
cdr3_nt: TGTGCCTGGAGCCCAGGGGAAAACATTCAGTACTTC
j_call: TRBJ2-4
v_call: TRBV30
d_call: .
clone_size: .

cdr3_aa: CASSPDSYGYTF
cdr3_nt: TGTGCCAGCAGCCCTGACAGCTATGGCTACACCTTC
j_call: TRBJ1-2
v_call: TRBV14
d_call: .
clone_size: once

cdr3_aa: CASSQEKSRPNYGYTF
cdr3_nt: TGTGCCAGCAGCCAAGAGAAAAGCCGACCTAACTATGGCTACACCTTC
j_call: TRBJ1-2
v_call: TRBV14
d_call: .
clone_size: once

cdr3_aa: CASSFNYEQYF
cdr3_nt: TGTGCCAGCAGCTTCAATTACGAGCAGTACTTC
j_call: TRBJ2-7
v_call: TRBV7-9
d_call: .
clone_size: .

cdr3_aa: CASSRDRGPIEGYTF
cdr3_nt: TGTGCCAGTAGCCGGGACAGGGGCCCTATAGAGGGCTACACCTTC
j_call: TRBJ1-2
v_call: TRBV19
d_call: TRBD1
clone_size: .

cdr3_aa: CASSLDGYYGYTF
cdr3_nt: TGTGCCAGCAGTCTGGACGGATACTATGGCTACACCTTC
j_call: TRBJ1-2
v_call: TRBV27
d_call: .
clone_size: .

cdr3_aa: CASSLGDLYQETQYF
cdr3_nt: TGTGCCAGCAGCTTAGGCGATCTATACCAAGAGACCCAGTACTTC
j_call: TRBJ2-5
v_call: TRBV7-9
d_call: .
clone_size: .

cdr3_aa: CSVDLAGVITDTQYF
cdr3_nt: TGCAGCGTTGATTTGGCGGGGGTAATCACAGATACGCAGTATTTT
j_call: TRBJ2-3
v_call: TRBV29-1
d_call: TRBD2
clone_size: .

cdr3_aa: CASTTAGGLTYEQYF
cdr3_nt: TGTGCCAGCACAACCGCGGGGGGCCTAACCTACGAGCAGTACTTC
j_call: TRBJ2-7
v_call: TRBV18
d_call: TRBD2
clone_size: .

cdr3_aa: CAWSVRVSNQPQHF
cdr3_nt: TGTGCCTGGAGTGTAAGAGTGAGCAATCAGCCCCAGCATTTT
j_call: TRBJ1-5
v_call: TRBV30
d_call: .
clone_size: .

cdr3_aa: CASSLALSSGIEHF
cdr3_nt: TGTGCCAGCAGCTTGGCCTTATCGTCAGGGATCGAGCATTTT
j_call: TRBJ1-5
v_call: TRBV5-6
d_call: .
clone_size: .

cdr3_aa: CATSTFDRQETQYF
cdr3_nt: TGTGCCACCAGCACCTTTGACCGCCAAGAGACCCAGTACTTC
j_call: TRBJ2-5
v_call: TRBV15
d_call: .
clone_size: few

cdr3_aa: CASSLRGGTYEQYF
cdr3_nt: TGTGCCAGCAGCTTACGCGGGGGGACCTACGAGCAGTACTTC
j_call: TRBJ2-7
v_call: TRBV11-2
d_call: TRBD2
clone_size: once

cdr3_aa: CASSIGPSNQPQHF
cdr3_nt: TGTGCCAGTAGTATAGGGCCCAGCAATCAGCCCCAGCATTTT
j_call: TRBJ1-5
v_call: TRBV19
d_call: .
clone_size: .

cdr3_aa: CASTSTGTGIGELFF
cdr3_nt: TGCGCCAGCACATCCACCGGGACAGGGATCGGGGAGCTGTTTTTT
j_call: TRBJ2-2
v_call: TRBV5-1
d_call: TRBD1
clone_size: few

cdr3_aa: CASSKGTVFNQPQHF
cdr3_nt: TGTGCCAGCAGCAAAGGGACAGTTTTTAATCAGCCCCAGCATTTT
j_call: TRBJ1-5
v_call: TRBV7-9
d_call: TRBD1
clone_size: .

cdr3_aa: CASSFGRASEQFF
cdr3_nt: TGTGCCAGTTCCTTCGGCAGGGCCAGTGAGCAGTTCTTC
j_call: TRBJ2-1
v_call: TRBV6-5
d_call: .
clone_size: .

cdr3_aa: CASSDIGANNSPLHF
cdr3_nt: TGTGCCAGCTCGGACATAGGAGCTAATAATTCACCCCTCCACTTT
j_call: TRBJ1-6
v_call: TRBV19
d_call: .
clone_size: few

cdr3_aa: CASSSVREPKETQYF
cdr3_nt: TGTGCCAGCAGCTCCGTCCGAGAACCAAAAGAGACCCAGTACTTC
j_call: TRBJ2-5
v_call: TRBV28
d_call: .
clone_size: .

cdr3_aa: CAWRVRAAGNTIYF
cdr3_nt: TGTGCCTGGAGAGTCAGGGCCGCTGGAAACACCATATATTTT
j_call: TRBJ1-3
v_call: TRBV30
d_call: .
clone_size: .

cdr3_aa: CASTPEAGDRDYEQYF
cdr3_nt: TGCGCCAGCACTCCAGAGGCCGGCGACAGGGACTACGAGCAGTACTTC
j_call: TRBJ2-7
v_call: TRBV23-1
d_call: TRBD1
clone_size: .

cdr3_aa: CASSQALNQPQHF
cdr3_nt: TGCGCCAGCAGCCAAGCTCTGAATCAGCCCCAGCATTTT
j_call: TRBJ1-5
v_call: TRBV4-1
d_call: .
clone_size: .

cdr3_aa: CASSLERGYTEAFF
cdr3_nt: TGTGCCAGCAGCTTGGAAAGGGGTTACACTGAAGCTTTCTTT
j_call: TRBJ1-1
v_call: TRBV5-6
d_call: .
clone_size: .

cdr3_aa: CASSVSPGLAVLDTQYF
cdr3_nt: TGTGCCAGCAGCGTCTCGCCGGGACTAGCGGTCTTGGATACGCAGTATTTT
j_call: TRBJ2-3
v_call: TRBV9
d_call: TRBD2
clone_size: .